Listed below are T cell receptor beta chains from one sample, sequenced in a study of T cells in localized non-small cell lung cancer. Produced via immunoSEQ multiplex PCR; TCRdb's table is partial and in-frame only. Found here are roughly 1,000 clones, approximately 40% of them singletons; the top ten hold around 16%. The sequences come from normal lung tissue next to the tumor, collected before any cancer treatment. All receptors come from a woman aged 40-69 years with stage II squamous cell lung carcinoma. The CDR3 runs from the conserved cysteine through the conserved F or W. Fields, in order: CDR3 length, V gene, D gene, clone size, J gene, CDR3 protein, CDR3 DNA. D genes are given only for firm matches. Only part of the rows carry a size: once, few, many, or a class if the clone is expanded.

CDR3 length: 15; V gene: TRBV23-1; D gene: -; clone size: -; J gene: TRBJ2-1; CDR3 protein: CASSQSGGRYNEQFF; CDR3 DNA: TGCGCCAGCAGCCAATCAGGGGGGAGGTACAATGAGCAGTTCTTC
CDR3 length: 16; V gene: TRBV11-3; D gene: TRBD1; clone size: -; J gene: TRBJ2-3; CDR3 protein: CASSSGQGRGTDTQYF; CDR3 DNA: TGTGCCAGCAGCTCAGGACAGGGCAGGGGCACAGATACGCAGTATTTT
CDR3 length: 12; V gene: TRBV18; D gene: -; clone size: once; J gene: TRBJ2-7; CDR3 protein: CASSPRKWEQYF; CDR3 DNA: TGTGCCAGCTCACCCCGTAAGTGGGAGCAGTACTTC
CDR3 length: 14; V gene: TRBV18; D gene: -; clone size: -; J gene: TRBJ1-1; CDR3 protein: CASSSYTMNTEAFF; CDR3 DNA: TGTGCCAGCTCATCCTATACGATGAACACTGAAGCTTTCTTT
CDR3 length: 13; V gene: TRBV29-1; D gene: -; clone size: once; J gene: TRBJ2-7; CDR3 protein: CSVVAGAGYEQYF; CDR3 DNA: TGCAGCGTTGTTGCGGGGGCGGGCTACGAGCAGTACTTC
CDR3 length: 12; V gene: TRBV29-1; D gene: -; clone size: -; J gene: TRBJ1-1; CDR3 protein: CSCPEGSSEAFF; CDR3 DNA: TGCAGCTGCCCGGAGGGGAGTTCTGAAGCTTTCTTT
CDR3 length: 14; V gene: TRBV6-8; D gene: -; clone size: -; J gene: TRBJ1-3; CDR3 protein: CASRAGRSGNTIYF; CDR3 DNA: TGTGCCAGCAGGGCCGGACGTTCTGGAAACACCATATATTTT
CDR3 length: 13; V gene: TRBV28; D gene: -; clone size: -; J gene: TRBJ2-7; CDR3 protein: CASTQDRSYEQYF; CDR3 DNA: TGTGCCAGCACCCAGGACAGATCATACGAGCAGTACTTC
CDR3 length: 16; V gene: TRBV28; D gene: TRBD1; clone size: -; J gene: TRBJ2-4; CDR3 protein: CASSLIGTGTGNIQYF; CDR3 DNA: TGTGCCAGCAGTTTGATTGGGACAGGGACGGGGAACATTCAGTACTTC
CDR3 length: 14; V gene: TRBV29-1; D gene: TRBD2; clone size: -; J gene: TRBJ2-5; CDR3 protein: CSVEGGDFQKTQYF; CDR3 DNA: TGCAGCGTGGAGGGAGGGGACTTCCAAAAGACCCAGTACTTC
CDR3 length: 16; V gene: TRBV9; D gene: -; clone size: -; J gene: TRBJ1-1; CDR3 protein: CASSPTPAYLNTEAFF; CDR3 DNA: TGTGCCAGCAGCCCCACTCCGGCTTATTTGAACACTGAAGCTTTCTTT
CDR3 length: 14; V gene: TRBV10-3; D gene: -; clone size: -; J gene: TRBJ1-1; CDR3 protein: CAISESGGGTEAFF; CDR3 DNA: TGTGCCATCAGTGAGTCTGGGGGAGGCACTGAAGCTTTCTTT
CDR3 length: 16; V gene: TRBV10-3; D gene: -; clone size: few; J gene: TRBJ2-6; CDR3 protein: CAISESGSSGANVLTF; CDR3 DNA: TGTGCCATCAGTGAGTCAGGGTCCTCTGGGGCCAACGTCCTGACTTTC
CDR3 length: 14; V gene: TRBV1; D gene: -; clone size: -; J gene: TRBJ2-7; CDR3 protein: CASSQERATVEQYF; CDR3 DNA: TGCGCCAGCAGCCAGGAGAGGGCCACCGTCGAGCAGTACTTC
CDR3 length: 13; V gene: TRBV19; D gene: -; clone size: once; J gene: TRBJ2-1; CDR3 protein: CASSMANRVQQFF; CDR3 DNA: TGTGCCAGTAGTATGGCAAACAGGGTCCAGCAGTTCTTC
CDR3 length: 14; V gene: TRBV28; D gene: TRBD2; clone size: -; J gene: TRBJ2-7; CDR3 protein: CASNLAGEAYEQYF; CDR3 DNA: TGTGCCAGCAACTTGGCGGGAGAGGCCTACGAGCAGTACTTC
CDR3 length: 13; V gene: TRBV30; D gene: -; clone size: -; J gene: TRBJ2-7; CDR3 protein: CAWSGGGSYEQYF; CDR3 DNA: TGTGCCTGGAGCGGAGGGGGCAGCTACGAGCAGTACTTC
CDR3 length: 14; V gene: TRBV11-3; D gene: TRBD1; clone size: -; J gene: TRBJ2-7; CDR3 protein: CASSPGQGSYEQYF; CDR3 DNA: TGTGCCAGCAGCCCGGGACAGGGAAGCTACGAGCAGTACTTC
CDR3 length: 15; V gene: TRBV11-3; D gene: TRBD2; clone size: -; J gene: TRBJ2-7; CDR3 protein: CASSRGAGATYEQYF; CDR3 DNA: TGTGCCAGCAGCCGCGGGGCGGGAGCAACCTACGAGCAGTACTTC
CDR3 length: 15; V gene: TRBV9; D gene: -; clone size: few; J gene: TRBJ1-4; CDR3 protein: CASSPRTKWGEKLFF; CDR3 DNA: TGTGCCAGCAGCCCGAGGACGAAATGGGGGGAAAAACTGTTTTTT
CDR3 length: 16; V gene: TRBV11-3; D gene: -; clone size: medium-sized; J gene: TRBJ1-1; CDR3 protein: CASSKRGGPLNTEAFF; CDR3 DNA: TGTGCCAGCAGCAAGCGGGGAGGACCCTTGAACACTGAAGCTTTCTTT
CDR3 length: 12; V gene: TRBV28; D gene: -; clone size: -; J gene: TRBJ1-2; CDR3 protein: CASSLDIYGYTF; CDR3 DNA: TGTGCCAGCAGTTTAGATATCTATGGCTACACCTTC
CDR3 length: 15; V gene: TRBV2; D gene: -; clone size: medium-sized; J gene: TRBJ2-7; CDR3 protein: CASSENREPSYEQYF; CDR3 DNA: TGTGCCAGCAGTGAAAACAGAGAACCTTCCTACGAGCAGTACTTC
CDR3 length: 17; V gene: TRBV11-3; D gene: TRBD1; clone size: few; J gene: TRBJ1-5; CDR3 protein: CASSPGQGRGSNQPQHF; CDR3 DNA: TGTGCCAGCAGCCCGGGACAGGGTAGGGGAAGCAATCAGCCCCAGCATTTT
CDR3 length: 14; V gene: TRBV6-8; D gene: TRBD1; clone size: few; J gene: TRBJ1-1; CDR3 protein: CATTPGQRNTEAFF; CDR3 DNA: TGTGCCACCACTCCGGGACAGAGGAACACTGAAGCTTTCTTT
CDR3 length: 15; V gene: TRBV11-3; D gene: -; clone size: medium-sized; J gene: TRBJ1-5; CDR3 protein: CASSLPGTAVQPQHF; CDR3 DNA: TGTGCCAGCAGCTTACCCGGGACGGCAGTTCAGCCCCAGCATTTT
CDR3 length: 14; V gene: TRBV28; D gene: -; clone size: -; J gene: TRBJ1-1; CDR3 protein: CASGKYMLLTEAFF; CDR3 DNA: TGTGCCAGCGGAAAATACATGCTCCTCACTGAAGCTTTCTTT
CDR3 length: 14; V gene: TRBV6-8; D gene: -; clone size: few; J gene: TRBJ1-2; CDR3 protein: CASSYEAGVYGYTF; CDR3 DNA: TGTGCCAGCAGTTATGAGGCAGGGGTGTATGGCTACACCTTC
CDR3 length: 13; V gene: TRBV29-1; D gene: -; clone size: -; J gene: TRBJ2-7; CDR3 protein: CSVLTGLHYEQYF; CDR3 DNA: TGCAGCGTGTTAACGGGACTCCACTACGAGCAGTACTTC
CDR3 length: 17; V gene: TRBV6-8; D gene: TRBD2; clone size: -; J gene: TRBJ2-7; CDR3 protein: CASSYSPASGRVHEQYF; CDR3 DNA: TGTGCCAGCAGTTACTCTCCGGCTAGCGGGAGGGTACACGAGCAGTACTTC
CDR3 length: 15; V gene: TRBV6-8; D gene: -; clone size: few; J gene: TRBJ2-7; CDR3 protein: CASSYVAEGSYEQYF; CDR3 DNA: TGTGCCAGCAGTTACGTTGCGGAGGGCTCCTACGAGCAGTACTTC
CDR3 length: 16; V gene: TRBV9; D gene: TRBD2; clone size: few; J gene: TRBJ2-1; CDR3 protein: CASSQMLAGNPDEQFF; CDR3 DNA: TGTGCCAGCAGCCAAATGCTAGCGGGAAACCCTGATGAGCAGTTCTTC
CDR3 length: 15; V gene: TRBV11-3; D gene: -; clone size: few; J gene: TRBJ2-7; CDR3 protein: CASSLGAGSGYEQYF; CDR3 DNA: TGTGCCAGCAGCTTAGGGGCCGGGAGTGGCTACGAGCAGTACTTC
CDR3 length: 15; V gene: TRBV18; D gene: TRBD1; clone size: -; J gene: TRBJ1-2; CDR3 protein: CASSHGFDREDGYTF; CDR3 DNA: TGTGCCAGCTCACACGGTTTCGACAGGGAGGATGGCTACACCTTC
CDR3 length: 14; V gene: TRBV6-8; D gene: -; clone size: few; J gene: TRBJ1-1; CDR3 protein: CASSKVRVGVKAFF; CDR3 DNA: TGTGCCAGCAGTAAGGTGCGGGTCGGGGTTAAAGCTTTCTTT
CDR3 length: 15; V gene: TRBV11-3; D gene: -; clone size: few; J gene: TRBJ1-3; CDR3 protein: CASSLDRSGGNTIYF; CDR3 DNA: TGTGCCAGCAGCTTGGACCGTAGCGGGGGAAACACCATATATTTT
CDR3 length: 16; V gene: TRBV23-1; D gene: -; clone size: few; J gene: TRBJ2-6; CDR3 protein: CASSQDEGSGANVLTF; CDR3 DNA: TGCGCCAGCAGCCAAGATGAGGGCTCTGGGGCCAACGTCCTGACTTTC
CDR3 length: 12; V gene: TRBV6-8; D gene: -; clone size: large; J gene: TRBJ1-5; CDR3 protein: CASSSISQPQHF; CDR3 DNA: TGTGCCAGCAGTTCCATCAGCCAGCCCCAGCATTTT
CDR3 length: 16; V gene: TRBV6-8; D gene: -; clone size: -; J gene: TRBJ1-2; CDR3 protein: CASSYSGGGAKDGYTF; CDR3 DNA: TGTGCCAGCAGTTACTCCGGGGGTGGGGCTAAGGATGGCTACACCTTC
CDR3 length: 14; V gene: TRBV11-3; D gene: -; clone size: -; J gene: TRBJ1-1; CDR3 protein: CASSRVIVNTEAFF; CDR3 DNA: TGTGCCAGCAGCCGGGTGATTGTGAACACTGAAGCTTTCTTT
CDR3 length: 16; V gene: TRBV19; D gene: TRBD2; clone size: few; J gene: TRBJ2-2; CDR3 protein: CASSITSGILTGELFF; CDR3 DNA: TGTGCCAGTAGTATTACTAGCGGGATTCTCACCGGGGAGCTGTTTTTT
CDR3 length: 14; V gene: TRBV6-8; D gene: -; clone size: -; J gene: TRBJ2-2; CDR3 protein: CASTIDRVTGELFF; CDR3 DNA: TGTGCCAGCACCATCGACAGAGTCACCGGGGAGCTGTTTTTT
CDR3 length: 14; V gene: TRBV6-8; D gene: -; clone size: few; J gene: TRBJ2-6; CDR3 protein: CASSYTPGANVLTF; CDR3 DNA: TGTGCCAGCAGTTACACCCCTGGGGCCAACGTCCTGACTTTC